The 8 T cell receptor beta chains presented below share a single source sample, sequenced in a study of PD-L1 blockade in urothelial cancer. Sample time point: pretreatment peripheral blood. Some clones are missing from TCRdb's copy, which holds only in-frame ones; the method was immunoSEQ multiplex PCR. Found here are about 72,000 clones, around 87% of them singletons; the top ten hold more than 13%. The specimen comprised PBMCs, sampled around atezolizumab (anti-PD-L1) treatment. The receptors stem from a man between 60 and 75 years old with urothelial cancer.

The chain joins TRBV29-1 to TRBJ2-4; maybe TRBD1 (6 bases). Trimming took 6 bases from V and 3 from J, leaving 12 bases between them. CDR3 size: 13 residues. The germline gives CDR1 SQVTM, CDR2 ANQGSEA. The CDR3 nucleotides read TGCAGCGTCCATGGACAGATCAAAAACATTCAGTACTTC. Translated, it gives CSVHGQIKNIQYF.

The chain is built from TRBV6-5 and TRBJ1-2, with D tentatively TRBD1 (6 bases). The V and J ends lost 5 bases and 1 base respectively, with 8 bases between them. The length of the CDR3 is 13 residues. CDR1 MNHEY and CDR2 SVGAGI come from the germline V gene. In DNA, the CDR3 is TGTGCCAGCAGTAAGGACAGTAACTATGGCTACACCTTC. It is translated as CASSKDSNYGYTF.

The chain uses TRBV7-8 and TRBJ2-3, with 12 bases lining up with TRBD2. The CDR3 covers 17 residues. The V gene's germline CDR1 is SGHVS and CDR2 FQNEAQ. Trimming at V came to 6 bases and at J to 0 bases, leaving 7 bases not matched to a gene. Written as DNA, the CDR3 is TGTGCCAGCAGGCGCAGCACTAGCGGGGGGAGCACAGATACGCAGTATTTT. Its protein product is CASRRSTSGGSTDTQYF.

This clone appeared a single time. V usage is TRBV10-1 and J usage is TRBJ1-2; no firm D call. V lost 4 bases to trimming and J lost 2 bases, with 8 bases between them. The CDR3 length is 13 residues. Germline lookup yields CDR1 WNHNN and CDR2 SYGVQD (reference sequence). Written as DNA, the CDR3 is TGCGCCAGCAGTGCGTCTCGGAACTATGGCTACACCTTC. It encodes CASSASRNYGYTF.

The CDR3 region has the DNA TGCGCCAGCAGACGGAGCGGGGGCACCTACAATGAGCAGTTCTTC. Translated, it gives CASRRSGGTYNEQFF. This chain links TRBV5-1 with TRBJ2-1, with TRBD2 matching over 8 bases. CDR3 size: 15 residues. In germline, CDR1 is SGHRS, CDR2 YFSETQ. V was pared by 5 bases and J by 2 bases, with 6 bases of the junction left unmatched.

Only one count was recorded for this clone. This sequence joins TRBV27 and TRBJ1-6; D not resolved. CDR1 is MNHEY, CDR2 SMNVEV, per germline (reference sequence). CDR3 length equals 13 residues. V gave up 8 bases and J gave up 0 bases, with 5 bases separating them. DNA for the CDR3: TGTGCCAGCCGGGGCTCCTATAATTCACCCCTCCACTTT. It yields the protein CASRGSYNSPLHF.

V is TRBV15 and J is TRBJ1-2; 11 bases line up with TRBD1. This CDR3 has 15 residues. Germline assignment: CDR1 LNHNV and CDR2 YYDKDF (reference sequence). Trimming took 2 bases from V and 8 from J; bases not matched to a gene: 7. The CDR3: CATSRWDRGILGYTF. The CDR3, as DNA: TGTGCCACCAGCAGATGGGACAGGGGGATCCTAGGCTACACCTTC. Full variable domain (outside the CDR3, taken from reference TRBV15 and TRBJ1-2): DAMVIQNPRYQVTQFGKPVTLSCSQTLNHNVMYWYQQKSSQAPKLLFHYYDKDFNNEADTPDNFQSRRPNTSFCFLDIRSPGLGDTAMYLCATSRWDRGILGYTFGSGTRLTVV.

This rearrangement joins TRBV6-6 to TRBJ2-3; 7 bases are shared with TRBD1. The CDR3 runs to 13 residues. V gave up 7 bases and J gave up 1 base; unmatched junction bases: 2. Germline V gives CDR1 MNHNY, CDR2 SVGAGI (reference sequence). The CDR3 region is CASNGQGTDTQYF. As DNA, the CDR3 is TGTGCCAGCAACGGACAGGGCACAGATACGCAGTATTTT.